The 2 T cell receptor beta chains presented below share a single source sample, sequenced in a study of T cell changes during pregnancy in multiple sclerosis. Some clones are missing from TCRdb's copy, which holds only in-frame ones; the method was immunoSEQ multiplex PCR. The data hold more than 35,000 clones, with 70% to 90% observed a single time. Material: CD8+ T cells from peripheral blood mononuclear cells, obtained after pregnancy. The receptors originated from a female donor in good health, enrolled as a control in a pregnancy study.

The chain links TRBV6-1 to TRBJ1-4; 7 nucleotides line up with TRBD1. Looked up from germline, CDR1 is MNHNS and CDR2 is SASEGT. Germline trimming cut 6 bases from V and 11 bases from J; bases unmatched to any gene: 0. The CDR3 loop spans 10 amino acids. CDR3 DNA: TGTGCCAGCAGACAGGGGAAACTGTTTTTT. Its translation is CASRQGKLFF.

V and J are TRBV2 and TRBJ2-7; D might be TRBD2 (5 bases). V lost 11 bases to trimming and J lost 3 bases, with 17 bases between them. Germline assignment: CDR1 SNHLY and CDR2 FYNNEI. The CDR3 runs 13 residues. The CDR3 protein is CAGEGRHDYEQYF. The CDR3 nucleotides read TGTGCCGGCGAGGGCAGGCACGACTACGAGCAGTACTTC.